The clone carrying this TCR beta chain has only a few counts. This sample was taken from a study of blood T cells in healthy people across ages. The authors ran a second PCR of roughly 7 to 11 cycles using a sample-barcoded 5' primer and a J-beta primer mix. TCRdb used MiXCR to reprocess the 5' RACE reads, holding one entry per CDR3 protein. The table has some 760,000 distinct CDR3 sequences, more than 20% seen once; the top ten hold roughly 9%. Germline V gene data show CDR1 as LGHDT and CDR2 as YNNKEL (reference sequence). CDR3 size: 13 residues. These same data were also listed under a study on T cells of mothers and their children.

The chain is built from TRBV3-1 and TRBJ2-5; D is unclear. TRBJ2-7 explains the end of the DNA better; the J call may be wrong. Sequenced material: blood. This clonotype originated in a boy aged 5-17 years in good health. CDR3 bases: TGTGCCAGCAGCCAATTTCGGGTAAACGAGCAGTACTTC. It translates to CASSQFRVNEQYF.